The 23 T cell receptor beta chains reported below all come from one sample, sequenced in a study of a mutant IDH1 vaccine in newly diagnosed glioma. For these TCRs, the target antigens are not known. Time point noted: week 11, during vaccination. Each dose delivered 300 ug of mutant IDH1 20-mer peptide subcutaneously with imiquimod. Assay: immunoSEQ multiplex PCR; the TCRdb copy retains only in-frame clones and omits some. Counted here are about 62,000 clones, about nine tenths occurring once; the ten biggest clones make up less than 2%. The material sequenced was PBMCs, taken from a glioma patient whose treatment included an IDH1 peptide vaccine. All receptors derive from a man aged 40-55 years with glioma.

This clone was seen just once. V usage is TRBV6-6 and J usage is TRBJ1-6; D gene unclear. The V and J ends lost 2 bases and 0 bases respectively, with 8 bases between them. The CDR3 has 16 amino acids. Germline V gene lookup returns CDR1 MNHNY and CDR2 SVGAGI (reference sequence). DNA of the CDR3: TGTGCCAGCAGTTACGATGGGAGCTCCTATAATTCACCCCTCCACTTT. The encoded protein is CASSYDGSSYNSPLHF.

The rearrangement joins TRBV4-3 to TRBJ2-1, with D hard to call. The V and J ends lost 0 bases and 6 bases respectively, with 9 bases between them. Germline V gene lookup returns CDR1 LGHNA and CDR2 YSLEER. The CDR3 spans 14 residues. CDR3 bases: TGCGCCAGCAGCCAAGATGCAAGTCGCAATGAGCAGTTCTTC. It translates to CASSQDASRNEQFF.

The chain uses TRBV7-9 and TRBJ2-5, with TRBD2 matching over 7 bases. Germline V gives CDR1 SEHNR, CDR2 FQNEAQ (reference sequence). The CDR3 contains 12 residues. Unmatched junction bases numbered 8, after V lost 4 bases and J lost 12 bases. This chain's CDR3 is CASSWGGDHKYF. The CDR3 DNA reads TGTGCCAGCAGCTGGGGAGGGGACCATAAGTACTTC.

The J gene is TRBJ1-4, the V gene TRBV5-4, with D hard to call. The CDR3 consists of 16 residues. The germline gives CDR1 SGHNT, CDR2 YYREEE (reference sequence). Trimming removed 0 bases at V and 8 bases at J, with 17 bases between. CDR3 coding DNA: TGTGCCAGCAGCTTGGATCTTCAAGGAGGCGACGAAAAACTGTTTTTT. Translation gives CASSLDLQGGDEKLFF.

The rearrangement uses TRBV7-7 and TRBJ2-2, with D perhaps matching TRBD1 or TRBD2 (5 bases each). V was trimmed by 2 bases and J by 0 bases, leaving 7 bases between them. The CDR3 is 15 residues long. Germline V CDR1 and CDR2: SSHAT, FNYEAQ (reference sequence). CDR3 amino acids: CASSLLGANTGELFF. Written as DNA, the CDR3 is TGTGCCAGCAGCTTACTGGGGGCGAACACCGGGGAGCTGTTTTTT. Filled out from reference TRBV7-7 and TRBJ2-2, the complete variable domain reads GAGVSQSPRYKVTKRGQDVTLRCDPISSHATLYWYQQALGQGPEFLTYFNYEAQPDKSGLPSDRFSAERPEGSISTLTIQRTEQRDSAMYRCASSLLGANTGELFFGEGSRLTVL.

By share, this clone ranks as medium-sized. The chain links TRBV4-3 to TRBJ2-3, with TRBD2 matching 10 bases. Germline V gene lookup returns CDR1 LGHNA and CDR2 YSLEER. V lost 2 bases, J lost 6 bases, and 14 bases stayed unmatched. The CDR3 is made up of 18 amino acids. CDR3 in DNA: TGCGCCAGCAGCCAATACGGACAAGCGGGAGGGCCGGTGGATACGCAGTATTTT. Its protein is CASSQYGQAGGPVDTQYF.

The chain employs TRBV13 and TRBJ2-7; D is unclear. This CDR3 spans 14 amino acids. V lost 0 bases and J lost 1, with 7 bases in between. Germline V gene data show CDR1 as PRHDT and CDR2 as FYEKMQ (reference sequence). Here the CDR3 DNA reads TGTGCCAGCAGCTTAGGAGACGAATCCTACGAGCAGTACTTC. Amino acids: CASSLGDESYEQYF.

This clone was seen once. V is TRBV5-4 and J is TRBJ1-4; D may be TRBD1 (5 bases). Germline values: CDR1 SGHNT, CDR2 YYREEE (reference sequence). Trimming removed 4 bases from V and 8 bases from J, with 18 bases in between. The CDR3 totals 15 residues. CDR3: CASSPTGTGLEKLFF. The CDR3 nucleotides are TGTGCCAGCAGCCCAACCGGGACCGGATTAGAAAAACTGTTTTTT.

As for this clone: Germline and junction disagree at one end, which may indicate a read error. The chain links TRBV19 to TRBJ1-4; D perhaps matches TRBD1 (5 bases). The length of the CDR3 is 14 residues. Germline CDR1 is LNHDA and CDR2 is SQIVND (reference sequence). In DNA, the CDR3 is TGTGCCAGCAGTAGGGGCAGGGAAAGCGAAAAACTGTTTTTT. Translating gives CASSRGRESEKLFF.

V usage is TRBV30 and J usage is TRBJ1-1; D perhaps matches TRBD1 (6 bases). Germline CDR1 is GTSNPN and CDR2 is SVGIG (reference sequence). V lost 5 bases and J lost 4, with 20 bases in between. This CDR3 is built from 15 residues. CDR3: CAWSNWGGVSTEAFF. The CDR3 bases are TGTGCCTGGTCCAACTGGGGGGGCGTTAGCACTGAAGCTTTCTTT.

The chain employs TRBV11-2 and TRBJ2-7; D ambiguous. The germline V and J ends were trimmed by 3 bases and 1 base, with 10 bases remaining between them. Germline V lookup: CDR1 SGHAT, CDR2 FQNNGV. The CDR3 is 14 residues long. The DNA for the CDR3 is TGTGCCAGCAGCTTCCGGGCCACGTCCTACGAGCAGTACTTC. Amino acids: CASSFRATSYEQYF.

The rearrangement uses TRBV7-9 and TRBJ1-1; no clear D. Germline-derived CDR1 and CDR2 are SEHNR and FQNEAQ (reference sequence). The V end lost 0 bases, the J end lost 1 base, and 6 bases lay between the germline ends. The CDR3 length is 14 residues. CDR3 residues: CASSLAGENTEAFF. The DNA of the CDR3 is TGTGCCAGCAGCTTAGCTGGGGAGAACACTGAAGCTTTCTTT.

The rearrangement links TRBV27 to TRBJ2-7; no reliable D call. V lost 6 bases, J lost 2 bases, and 17 bases lay in between. The germline CDR1 and CDR2 sequences are MNHEY and SMNVEV (reference sequence). This CDR3 has 15 residues. This chain's CDR3 is CASRGFRGPAYEQYF. In nucleotides, the CDR3 is TGTGCCAGCAGGGGATTCCGCGGACCTGCCTACGAGCAGTACTTC.

This rearrangement joins TRBV18 to TRBJ2-7; TRBD2 agrees at 13 bases. Unmatched junction bases numbered 2, after V lost 3 bases and J lost 0 bases. Germline V lookup: CDR1 KGHSH, CDR2 LQKENI. This CDR3 has 16 residues. In nucleotides, the CDR3 is TGTGCCAGCTCACCCGGGACTAGCGGGAACTCCTACGAGCAGTACTTC. It translates to CASSPGTSGNSYEQYF.

The V call is TRBV7-2, the J call TRBJ2-5; 10 bases are shared with TRBD2. The J segment lost 5 bases and the V segment lost 1 base, leaving 10 bases of the junction unmatched. The CDR3 contains 17 residues. The germline V gene has CDR1 SGHTA and CDR2 FQGNSA. CDR3 sequence (DNA): TGTGCCAGCAGCTTAGTAAAACTAGCGGGGCCCCGGGAGACCCAGTACTTC. Amino acids: CASSLVKLAGPRETQYF.

This clone was observed a single time. The chain carries TRBV5-4 and TRBJ2-2, with 9 bases fitting TRBD2. Trimming cost V 2 bases and J 5 bases; bases outside gene matches: 4. Per germline, CDR1 SGHNT and CDR2 YYREEE (reference sequence). CDR3 length: 15 residues. The CDR3 sequence: CASSFSGSGTGELFF. The CDR3 coding sequence is TGTGCCAGCAGCTTTAGCGGGAGCGGGACCGGGGAGCTGTTTTTT.

Only one count was recorded for this clone. The rearrangement joins TRBV6-5 to TRBJ1-2; perhaps TRBD1 as D (5 bases). CDR1 and CDR2 (germline): MNHEY, SVGAGI. The germline V and J ends were trimmed by 2 bases and 4 bases, with 11 bases remaining between them. The CDR3 spans 14 residues. The DNA of the CDR3 is TGTGCCAGCAGTTACGCCGGGGGTGGCTATGGCTACACCTTC. As protein: CASSYAGGGYGYTF.

This sequence joins TRBV5-8 and TRBJ1-1; D not certain. The germline gives CDR1 SGHTS, CDR2 YDEGEE. With 2 bases removed from V and 5 bases from J, the gap between germline ends came to 13 bases. The CDR3 is made up of 14 amino acids. In nucleotides, the CDR3 is TGTGCCAGCAGCTTTCAGGAGCCGAAAACTGAAGCTTTCTTT. This translates into CASSFQEPKTEAFF. The full variable domain, its missing parts supplied by reference TRBV5-8 and TRBJ1-1, is EAGVTQSPTHLIKTRGQQATLRCSPISGHTSVYWYQQALGLGLQFLLWYDEGEERNRGNFPPRFSGRQFPNYSSELNVNALELEDSALYLCASSFQEPKTEAFFGQGTRLTVV.

The chain employs TRBV19 and TRBJ1-2; 7 bases match TRBD1. The CDR3 totals 14 residues. CDR1 and CDR2 from the germline V gene are LNHDA and SQIVND (reference sequence). Trimming took 7 bases from V and 7 from J; bases not matched to a gene: 12. CDR3 bases: TGTGCCAGTATTGGACAGGCGGGCAGCGGTGGCTACACCTTC. This codes for CASIGQAGSGGYTF.

The V and J genes are TRBV11-2 and TRBJ1-1; D call uncertain. The CDR3 length is 13 residues. The germline V gene encodes CDR1 SGHAT and CDR2 FQNNGV. Trimming cost V 6 bases and J 10 bases, with 18 bases left between them. The CDR3 DNA is TGTGCCAGCAGTATGATCCGGGAAGGGATAGCTTTCTTT. Encoded protein: CASSMIREGIAFF.

This chain joins TRBV7-8 and TRBJ2-7; TRBD2 agrees at 8 bases. Germline values: CDR1 SGHVS, CDR2 FQNEAQ. Trimming removed 4 bases from V and 6 bases from J; junction bases left unmatched: 5. CDR3 length equals 13 residues. Written as DNA, the CDR3 is TGTGCCAGCAGCTCTCTTCGGGGGGGCGAGCAGTACTTC. It is translated as CASSSLRGGEQYF.

This rearrangement joins TRBV19 to TRBJ1-1, with 7 nucleotides matching TRBD1. The CDR3 is made up of 13 amino acids. Germline V lookup: CDR1 LNHDA, CDR2 SQIVND (reference sequence). J lost 0 bases, V lost 8 bases, and 3 bases had no gene match. The DNA for the CDR3 is TGTGCCAGTTCGGGGACAGTGAACACTGAAGCTTTCTTT. Amino acids: CASSGTVNTEAFF.

The V and J genes are TRBV5-4 and TRBJ2-3; D may be TRBD2 (5 bases). V was clipped by 2 bases and J by 2 bases, with 15 bases between them. Germline loops: CDR1 SGHNT, CDR2 YYREEE (reference sequence). The CDR3 consists of 16 residues. The CDR3 loop is CASSFGSSRNTDTQYF. Written as DNA, the CDR3 is TGTGCCAGCAGCTTCGGCTCTAGCCGTAACACAGATACGCAGTATTTT.